The clone carrying this T cell receptor (beta chain) was seen a handful of times. Gene names are mouse gene names. The CDR3 end lies 4 residues beyond the end of the read and is filled in from the germline J gene. Other DNA sequences in the sample encode the same CDR3. This CDR3 region has 13 residues. V was shortened by 1 base and J by 1 base, with 5 bases between the two germline ends. In germline, CDR1 is GKSSPN, CDR2 SITVG. Once RNA had been extracted, it was reverse transcribed into cDNA to act as the sequencing template. Using immunoSEQ multiplex PCR, the repertoire was profiled, and TCRdb retains in-frame clones only, with some absent. The repertoire consists of about 270,000 clones, none detected only once. This record belongs to a study of CD8+ T cells in alopecia areata. The sorting of pooled cutaneous lymph node cells relied on CD4, CD8alpha, NKG2D, NKG2ACE and other markers.

The chain joins TRBV31 to TRBJ2-1; D gene uncertain. The clonotype was recovered from a C3H/HeJ mouse with alopecia areata. MHC haplotype: H2-k. Sequenced input: CD4+ T cells sorted from a lymph node. CDR3 amino acids: CAWSQQNYAEQFF. The CDR3 DNA, read in part, is TGTGCCTGGAGTCAACAGAACTATGCT.